The clone carrying this T cell receptor (beta chain) was detected many times. This specimen belongs to a study of shared clonotypes between healthy human individuals. Assay: immunoSEQ multiplex PCR; the TCRdb copy retains only in-frame clones and omits some. The table shows around 940,000 clones, with 70% to 85% occurring only once. Germline V gene sequence: CDR1 LNHNV, CDR2 YYDKDF (reference sequence). This CDR3 comprises 15 residues. The V and J ends lost 0 bases and 7 bases, in that order; junction bases with no gene match: 4. The sequence was collected from a young man in good health. The sequencing input was memory CD4+ T cells sorted from blood. Subset described: CD45RA-negative fraction. The V and J genes are TRBV15 and TRBJ2-2, with TRBD1 matching 8 bases. The CDR3 protein is CATSRDTGGGGELFF. The CDR3 DNA follows: TGTGCCACCAGCAGAGATACAGGGGGAGGCGGGGAGCTGTTTTTT. Full variable domain (remainder filled in from reference TRBV15 and TRBJ2-2): DAMVIQNPRYQVTQFGKPVTLSCSQTLNHNVMYWYQQKSSQAPKLLFHYYDKDFNNEADTPDNFQSRRPNTSFCFLDIRSPGLGDTAMYLCATSRDTGGGGELFFGEGSRLTVL.